This TCR beta chain emerged from a study of identical twins. Each CDR3 protein is one row after TCRdb ran MiXCR on the 5' RACE reads. The repertoire holds 450,000 or so distinct CDR3 sequences, with less than 20% as singletons. The table lists this clonotype with many counts. CDR3 size: 13 residues. With 7 bases clipped from V and 5 bases from J, the junction kept 6 bases outside the gene matches. CDR1 MNHEY and CDR2 SVGEGT come from the germline V gene. This sequence was found in a man aged 45-65 years in good health. Sequencing was carried out using naive T cells sorted from blood. The rearrangement links TRBV6-2 or TRBV6-3 to TRBJ2-7; the match to TRBD2 covers 9 bases. For the CDR3, the DNA is TGTGCCAGCACACTGCGGGAGGGCCACGAGCAGTACTTC. Its protein is CASTLREGHEQYF.